The source of this TCR beta chain is a study of blood T cells in healthy people across ages. Study-wide background: About one barcoded beta molecule per two T cells was the capture yield of template switching. Notes on the study in general: Diversity of TCR beta per million T cells declined in a roughly linear way with age.

Alongside a J-beta primer mix, a sample-barcoded 5' primer served in a second PCR lasting roughly 6 to 12 cycles. In TCRdb, the 5' RACE reads were re-called with MiXCR into one record per CDR3 protein. This table has hundreds of thousands of distinct CDR3 sequences, around 50% appearing once. CDR1 DFQATT and CDR2 SNEGSKA come from the germline V gene (reference sequence). The V end lost 3 bases, the J end lost 0 bases, and 12 bases lay between the germline ends. This CDR3 is built from 16 residues. Concerning this clonotype itself: The antigen remains undetermined.

This chain joins TRBV20-1 and TRBJ2-6; D perhaps matches TRBD1 (7 bases). The receptor was derived from a man older than 75 in good health. The sequenced sample was blood. The CDR3 DNA follows: TGCAGTGCTAGCCCAGGGGGGTACTCTGGGGCCAACGTCCTGACTTTC. Translated, it gives CSASPGGYSGANVLTF.